This entry lists 7 T cell receptor beta chains sequenced from one sample in a study of blood T cells in healthy people across ages. Next came a second PCR, run for about 7 to 12 cycles, which used a sample-barcoded 5' primer along with a J-beta primer mix. MiXCR, run by TCRdb on the 5' RACE reads, gives a single entry per CDR3 protein. The sample shows hundreds of thousands of distinct CDR3 sequences, around 25% of them seen only once. The sample was also linked to a second study, of T cells of mothers and their children.

The specimen sequenced was blood. All receptors come from a boy aged 10-17 years in good health.

The sample holds a few counts of this clonotype. The rearrangement uses TRBV29-1 and TRBJ2-7; TRBD2 is a possible D gene (6 bases). The CDR3 length is 14 residues. The germline V gene has CDR1 SQVTM and CDR2 ANQGSEA. Between the trimmed V and J ends, which lost 3 bases and 2 bases, there was a span of 14 bases. The CDR3 is CSVEEGRNTYEQYF. The CDR3 bases are TGCAGCGTTGAGGAGGGCAGGAATACCTACGAGCAGTACTTC.

The chain joins TRBV5-1 to TRBJ2-5, with D possibly being TRBD1 (5 bases). The V and J ends lost 0 bases and 5 bases respectively, with 14 bases between them. The CDR3 has 15 amino acids. The V gene's germline CDR1 is SGHRS and CDR2 YFSETQ. The CDR3 here is CASSLEYGRQETQYF. The CDR3 nucleotides read TGCGCCAGCAGCTTGGAGTACGGACGACAGGAGACCCAGTACTTC.

This chain connects TRBV7-3 to TRBJ2-2, with 9 bases lining up with TRBD2. This CDR3 is built from 16 residues. Trimming at V came to 2 bases and at J to 4 bases, leaving 5 bases not matched to a gene. CDR1 and CDR2 (germline): SGHTA, FQGTGA. In DNA form, the CDR3 reads TGTGCCAGCAGCTTACGAGCGGGGGGTTTCACCGGGGAGCTGTTTTTT. The encoded protein is CASSLRAGGFTGELFF.

This chain links TRBV21-1 with TRBJ2-2. TRBV21-1 is a listed pseudogene. The CDR3 runs to 16 residues. CDR3 coding DNA: TGTGCCAGCAGCAAATGGGTGTATCCGAACACCGGGGAGCTGTTTTTT. It encodes CASSKWVYPNTGELFF.

This clonotype was observed a few times. V and J are TRBV4-1 and TRBJ1-1; D is unresolved. CDR3 length equals 17 residues. The V and J ends lost 6 bases and 0 bases respectively, with 20 bases between them. Germline V gives CDR1 MGHRA, CDR2 YSYEKL. The chain's CDR3 is CASSTIPDLTLNTEAFF. In nucleotides, the CDR3 is TGCGCCAGCAGTACCATACCGGACCTGACTCTGAACACTGAAGCTTTCTTT.

This clonotype has only one observation. The V and J genes are TRBV28 and TRBJ2-7; D might be TRBD2 (6 bases). This CDR3 comprises 13 residues. Trimming took 6 bases from V and 5 from J, leaving 14 bases between them. Germline CDR1 reads MDHEN; CDR2 reads SYDVKM. The CDR3, as DNA: TGTGCCAGCAGATTCGCAGGGAGGAACGAGCAGTACTTC. Protein sequence: CASRFAGRNEQYF.

The genes are TRBV12-3 or TRBV12-4 and TRBJ2-7; D is possibly TRBD1 (6 bases). V lost 6 bases to trimming and J lost 3 bases, with 18 bases between them. The length of the CDR3 is 15 residues. The CDR3 spells CASSRSLGTNYEQYF. The CDR3 region has the DNA TGTGCCAGCAGCCGAAGCCTCGGGACAAACTACGAGCAGTACTTC.